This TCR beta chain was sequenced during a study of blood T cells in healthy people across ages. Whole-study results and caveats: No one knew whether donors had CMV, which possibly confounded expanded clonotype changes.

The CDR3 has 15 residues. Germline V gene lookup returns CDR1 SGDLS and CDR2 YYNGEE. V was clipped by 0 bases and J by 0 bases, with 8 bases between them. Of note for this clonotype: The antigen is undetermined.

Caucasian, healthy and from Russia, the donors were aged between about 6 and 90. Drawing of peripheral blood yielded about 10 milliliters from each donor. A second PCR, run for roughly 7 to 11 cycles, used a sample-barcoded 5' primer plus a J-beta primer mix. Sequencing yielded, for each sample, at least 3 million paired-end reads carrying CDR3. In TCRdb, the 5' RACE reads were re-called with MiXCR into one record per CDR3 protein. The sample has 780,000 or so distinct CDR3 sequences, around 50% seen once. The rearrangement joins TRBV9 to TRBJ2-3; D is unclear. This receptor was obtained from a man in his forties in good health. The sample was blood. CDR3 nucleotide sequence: TGTGCCAGCAGCGTAGGTACGACTAGCACAGATACGCAGTATTTT. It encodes CASSVGTTSTDTQYF.